These T cell receptor beta chains were read from a single sample in a study of blood T cell repertoires in COVID-19. Libraries were prepared by immunoSEQ multiplex PCR; TCRdb keeps only in-frame clonotypes and omits some of them. Of about 230,000 clones listed, 75% to 85% are singletons. Sequenced input: peripheral blood. The receptors stem from a man in his forties who had recovered from COVID-19. The CDR3 runs from the conserved cysteine through the conserved F or W.

j_call	v_call	cdr3_aa
TRBJ1-4	TRBV5-5	CASSPPSGGGGEKLFF
TRBJ2-5	TRBV6-5	CASSSNSETQYF
TRBJ2-3	TRBV21-1	CASIPLAGGETDTQYF
TRBJ2-5	TRBV15	CATAAAQETQYF
TRBJ2-1	TRBV7-2	CASSSAGFQEQFF
TRBJ1-2	TRBV19	CASSRAPGLGHGYTF
TRBJ2-5	TRBV5-1	CASSLPRWETQYF
TRBJ2-3	TRBV20-1	CSASAGGFTDTQYF
TRBJ2-5	TRBV6-2/TRBV6-3	CASSYRRGASETQYF
TRBJ1-2	TRBV27	CASSRLFSGGPNYGYTF
TRBJ2-3	TRBV5-1	CASSRTSGTDTQYF
TRBJ1-1	TRBV18	CASSPPGGLGTEAFF
TRBJ1-2	TRBV6-1	CASSPGQVIYGYTF
TRBJ1-2	TRBV19	CASQTGGANYGYTF
TRBJ1-2	TRBV7-2	CASSLDREIVHGYTF
TRBJ1-1	TRBV6-2/TRBV6-3	CASSYLSNTEAFF
TRBJ2-3	TRBV10-3	CAIRASGVSTDTQYF
TRBJ2-7	TRBV6-5	CASSTEYRQYF
TRBJ2-5	TRBV5-1	CASSLQGGSETQYF
TRBJ2-1	TRBV11-2	CASSLDQVRGPENEQFF
TRBJ2-5	TRBV7-8	CASNPAVGGQETQYF
TRBJ2-1	TRBV7-9	CASSSEGSGRFSYNEQFF
TRBJ2-7	TRBV6-6	CASSYEGVTYEQYF
TRBJ2-5	TRBV10-3	CAIADYSQETQYF
TRBJ1-5	TRBV4-3	CASSQDTLQPQHF
TRBJ1-2	TRBV27	CASSADRGVYGYTF
TRBJ2-7	TRBV11-2	CASSLEGEAYEQYF
TRBJ2-2	TRBV7-6	CASSQRQGETGELFF
TRBJ2-1	TRBV19	CASSPYGVSYNEQFF
TRBJ2-7	TRBV6-2/TRBV6-3	CASRPGLYEQYF
TRBJ1-2	TRBV19	CASSIRVANYGYTF
TRBJ2-3	TRBV5-4	CASSARLAGGPLGTDTQYF
TRBJ2-2	TRBV3-1/TRBV3-2	CASSQSVQGRELFF
TRBJ2-7	TRBV27	CASSWQMAGEQYF
TRBJ1-1	TRBV5-1	CASSFTTNTEAFF
TRBJ2-3	TRBV6-5	CASSYSSGGGTDTQYF
TRBJ1-4	TRBV7-9	CASSLAFGPSPTNEKLFF
TRBJ1-4	TRBV3-1/TRBV3-2	CASSRAQGAEKLFF
TRBJ1-1	TRBV10-3	CAISESPADNTEAFF
TRBJ2-7	TRBV5-1	CASSGQGGVGEQYF
TRBJ1-1	TRBV18	CASSPLTAGTGSTEAFF
TRBJ2-6	TRBV7-2	CASSQSGANVLTF
TRBJ2-1	TRBV6-5	CATKGLAGEGEQFF
TRBJ1-5	TRBV2	CASSIQHNQPQHF
TRBJ2-5	TRBV7-2	CASSLGLAGGRADF
TRBJ2-3	TRBV6-5	CASSYVAGPTDTQYF
TRBJ1-1	TRBV14	CASSPISGTAAMNTEAFF
TRBJ1-2	TRBV5-6	CASTTGHPNYGYTF
TRBJ2-6	TRBV9	CASSVASGANVLTF
TRBJ2-7	TRBV3-1/TRBV3-2	CASSQTSGSREQYF
TRBJ2-7	TRBV5-1	CASSHPGGPYEQYF